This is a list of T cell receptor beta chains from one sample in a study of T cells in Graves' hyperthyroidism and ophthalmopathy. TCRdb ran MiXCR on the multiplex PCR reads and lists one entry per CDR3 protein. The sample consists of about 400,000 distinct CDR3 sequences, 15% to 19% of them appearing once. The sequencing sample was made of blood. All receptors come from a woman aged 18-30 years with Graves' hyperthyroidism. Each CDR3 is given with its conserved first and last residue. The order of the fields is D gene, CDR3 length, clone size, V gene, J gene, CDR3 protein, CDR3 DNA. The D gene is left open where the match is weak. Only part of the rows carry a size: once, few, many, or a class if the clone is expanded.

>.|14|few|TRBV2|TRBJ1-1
CASKARGLNIEAFF
TGTGCCAGCAAAGCCCGCGGGCTGAACATTGAAGCTTTCTTT
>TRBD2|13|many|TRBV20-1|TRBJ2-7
CSALGGSPYEQYF
TGCAGTGCCCTGGGCGGGAGTCCCTACGAGCAGTACTTC
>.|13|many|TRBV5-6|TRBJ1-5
CASSATGNQPQHF
TGTGCCAGCAGCGCAACAGGGAATCAGCCCCAGCATTTT
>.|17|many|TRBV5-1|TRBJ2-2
CASSLAGLAVNTGELFF
TGCGCCAGCAGCTTGGCTGGTTTAGCAGTGAACACCGGGGAGCTGTTTTTT
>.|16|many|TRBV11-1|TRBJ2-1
CASSFLRGHSYNEQFF
TGTGCCAGCAGCTTTTTGCGGGGGCACTCCTACAATGAGCAGTTCTTC
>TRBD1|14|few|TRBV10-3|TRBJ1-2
CAISAGTGNYGYTF
TGTGCCATCAGTGCCGGGACAGGGAACTATGGCTACACCTTC
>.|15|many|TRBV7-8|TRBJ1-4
CASSHTRGREEKLFF
TGTGCCAGCAGCCATACCCGGGGGAGGGAAGAAAAACTGTTTTTT
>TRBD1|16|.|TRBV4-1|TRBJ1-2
CASSQLTGERNYGYTF
TGCGCCAGCAGCCAACTAACAGGGGAACGTAACTATGGCTACACCTTC
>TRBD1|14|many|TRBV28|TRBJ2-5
CASSRSTGGETQYF
TGTGCCAGCAGTCGAAGCACAGGGGGTGAGACCCAGTACTTC
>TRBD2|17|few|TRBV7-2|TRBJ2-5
CASSLLFTSGGRETQYF
TGTGCCAGCAGCTTGTTATTTACTAGCGGGGGGCGGGAGACCCAGTACTTC
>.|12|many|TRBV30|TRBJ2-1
CAWSPFYNEQFF
TGTGCCTGGAGCCCGTTCTACAATGAGCAGTTCTTC
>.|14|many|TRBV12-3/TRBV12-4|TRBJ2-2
CASSPGLNTGELFF
TGTGCCAGCAGTCCGGGACTCAACACCGGGGAGCTGTTTTTT
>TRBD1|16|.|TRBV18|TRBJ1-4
CASSPPPGQGNEKLFF
TGTGCCAGCTCACCTCCTCCGGGACAGGGTAATGAAAAACTGTTTTTT
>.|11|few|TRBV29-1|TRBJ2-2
CSVLYIGELFF
TGCAGCGTTCTCTATATCGGGGAGCTGTTTTTT
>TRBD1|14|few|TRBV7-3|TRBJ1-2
CASSLGGTGSGYTF
TGTGCCAGCAGCCTAGGGGGGACAGGGAGTGGCTACACCTTC
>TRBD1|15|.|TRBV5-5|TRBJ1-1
CASSWGGDRSIEAFF
TGTGCCAGCAGCTGGGGGGGGGACAGGTCTATTGAAGCTTTCTTT
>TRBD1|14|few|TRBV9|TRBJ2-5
CASSVAQGTETQYF
TGTGCCAGCAGCGTAGCACAGGGGACCGAGACCCAGTACTTC
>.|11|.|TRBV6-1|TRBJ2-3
CASQRGDTQYF
TGTGCCAGCCAACGAGGGGATACGCAGTATTTT
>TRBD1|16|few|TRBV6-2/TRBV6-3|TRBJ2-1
CASSVGGQGARNEQFF
TGTGCCAGCAGCGTAGGGGGACAGGGGGCGAGGAATGAGCAGTTCTTC
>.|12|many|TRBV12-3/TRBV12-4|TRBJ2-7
CASSLVGLEQYF
TGTGCCAGCAGTTTAGTGGGGCTCGAGCAGTACTTC
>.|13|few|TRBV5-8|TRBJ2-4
CASNLGNRNIQYF
TGTGCCAGCAACCTGGGTAACCGTAACATTCAGTACTTC
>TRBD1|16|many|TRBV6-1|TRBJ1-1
CASRGRDRGWNTEAFF
TGTGCCAGCAGAGGCCGGGACAGGGGTTGGAACACTGAAGCTTTCTTT
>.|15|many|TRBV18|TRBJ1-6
CASSPSGAIDSPLHF
TGTGCCAGCTCACCGTCCGGGGCTATTGATTCACCCCTCCACTTT
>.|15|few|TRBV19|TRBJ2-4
CASSQPGAAKNIQYF
TGTGCCAGTAGTCAACCCGGGGCAGCCAAAAACATTCAGTACTTC
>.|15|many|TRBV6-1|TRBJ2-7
CASSARQKDPYEQYF
TGTGCCAGCAGTGCAAGACAGAAGGACCCCTACGAGCAGTACTTC
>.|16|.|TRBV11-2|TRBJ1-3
CASSLILPSSGNTIYF
TGTGCCAGCAGCTTAATTCTCCCCAGCTCTGGAAACACCATATATTTT
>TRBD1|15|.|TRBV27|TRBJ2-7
CASTRLGTGPYEQYF
TGTGCCAGCACCAGGTTGGGGACAGGGCCCTACGAGCAGTACTTC
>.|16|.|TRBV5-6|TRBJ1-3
CASSLVSSGSGNTIYF
TGTGCCAGCAGCTTGGTTAGTTCTGGGAGTGGAAACACCATATATTTT
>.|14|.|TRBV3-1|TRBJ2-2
CASSEPTNTGELFF
TGTGCCAGCAGTGAACCTACGAACACCGGGGAGCTGTTTTTT
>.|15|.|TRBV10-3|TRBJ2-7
CAISEPKQGWYEQYF
TGTGCCATCAGTGAGCCTAAACAGGGTTGGTACGAGCAGTACTTC
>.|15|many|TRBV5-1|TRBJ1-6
CASSLEGQKNSPLHF
TGCGCCAGCAGCTTGGAAGGACAGAAGAATTCACCCCTCCACTTT
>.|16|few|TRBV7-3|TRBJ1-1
CASSSSGTLDGTEAFF
TGTGCCAGCAGCTCCTCCGGGACACTCGATGGCACTGAAGCTTTCTTT
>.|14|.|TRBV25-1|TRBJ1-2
CASSFEGDLYGYTF
TGTGCCAGCAGCTTTGAGGGGGACCTCTATGGCTACACCTTC
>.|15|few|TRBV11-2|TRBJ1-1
CASTPLTGLNTEAFF
TGTGCCAGCACCCCCCTGACAGGTTTGAACACTGAAGCTTTCTTT
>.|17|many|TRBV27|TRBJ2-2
CASSLRRGSANTGELFF
TGTGCCAGCAGTTTAAGGAGGGGTTCGGCGAACACCGGGGAGCTGTTTTTT
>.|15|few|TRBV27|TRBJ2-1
CASSSLPTSYNGQFF
TGTGCCAGCAGCTCTCTGCCGACCAGCTACAATGGGCAGTTCTTC
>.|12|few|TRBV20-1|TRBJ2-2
CSAMEDTGELFF
TGCAGTGCTATGGAGGACACCGGGGAGCTGTTTTTT
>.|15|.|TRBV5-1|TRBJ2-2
CASSFEGRPSGELFF
TGCGCCAGCAGCTTTGAGGGGCGTCCTTCCGGGGAGCTGTTTTTT
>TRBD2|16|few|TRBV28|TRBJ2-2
CASSLPAGVPGGELFF
TGTGCCAGCAGTTTACCAGCGGGAGTGCCAGGAGGGGAGCTGTTTTTT
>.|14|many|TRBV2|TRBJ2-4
CAGAGAPAKNIQYF
TGTGCCGGCGCAGGGGCTCCAGCTAAAAACATTCAGTACTTC
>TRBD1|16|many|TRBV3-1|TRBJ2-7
CASSQDRGLGLYEQYF
TGTGCCAGCAGCCAAGACAGGGGGCTTGGGCTTTACGAGCAGTACTTC
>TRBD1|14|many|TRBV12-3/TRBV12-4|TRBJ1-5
CASTGQVGNQPQHF
TGTGCCAGCACCGGACAGGTTGGTAATCAGCCCCAGCATTTT
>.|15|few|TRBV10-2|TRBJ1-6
CASSERALEISPLHF
TGCGCCAGCAGTGAGCGGGCCCTCGAAATTTCACCCCTCCACTTT
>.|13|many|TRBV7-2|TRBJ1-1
CASSLAGTGEAFF
TGTGCCAGCAGCTTAGCCGGGACGGGTGAAGCTTTCTTT
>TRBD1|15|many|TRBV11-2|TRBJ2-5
CASSSYPDRLETQYF
TGTGCCAGCAGCTCCTACCCGGACAGGCTAGAGACCCAGTACTTC
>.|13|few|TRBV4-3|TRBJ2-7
CASSHDRTYEQYF
TGCGCCAGCAGCCATGACAGAACCTACGAGCAGTACTTC
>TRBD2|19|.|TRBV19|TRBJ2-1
CASSIGEASGRPKYNEQFF
TGTGCCAGTAGTATAGGGGAGGCTAGCGGGAGGCCAAAGTACAATGAGCAGTTCTTC
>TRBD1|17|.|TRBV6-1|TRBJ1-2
CASSEAGFTGGYYGYTF
TGTGCCAGCAGTGAAGCGGGGTTCACAGGGGGGTACTATGGCTACACCTTC
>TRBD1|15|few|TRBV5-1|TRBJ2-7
CASSGQGDPSYEQYF
TGCGCCAGCAGCGGCCAGGGGGATCCCTCCTACGAGCAGTACTTC